The 22 T cell receptor beta chains in this list originate from one sample, sequenced in a study of vaccination effects on CD4 cells after COVID-19. The repertoire was sequenced with immunoSEQ multiplex PCR; TCRdb's copy has only in-frame clones and lacks some. The sample lists roughly 45,000 clones, roughly 75% occurring once. Their specific antigens are unknown. Sequencing followed a ViraFEST assay step that expanded antigen-specific CD4+ T cells with viral peptide pools. Having been cultured for roughly 10 days, the cells underwent CD4+ T cell isolation. A PCR test confirmed that the person had SARS-CoV-2 infection between March and December 2020. Sequencing used CD4+ T cells from PBMCs cultured with a peptide pool, obtained before COVID-19 vaccination. These receptors were obtained from a human donor who had a prior SARS-CoV-2 infection.

The rearrangement uses TRBV25-1 and TRBJ1-2, with D possibly TRBD1 on 6 matching bases. CDR1 is MGHDK, CDR2 SYGVNS, per germline. Trimming shortened V by 6 bases and J by 10 bases, and 21 bases separated the two germline ends. The CDR3 has 14 residues. For the CDR3, the DNA is TGTGCCAGCAGCACAAGCAGGGGTGGCCCCTACTACACCTTC. It codes for CASSTSRGGPYYTF.

The chain is built from TRBV4-3 and TRBJ1-3, with 9 nucleotides matching TRBD1. V was pared by 3 bases and J by 4 bases, with 19 bases of the junction left unmatched. This CDR3 has 20 amino acids. In germline, CDR1 is LGHNA, CDR2 YSLEER. CDR3 coding DNA: TGCGCCAGCAGCCAGGGGGCCGGGGACAGGGCGATGGGGCTCGGAAACACCATATATTTT. Its translation is CASSQGAGDRAMGLGNTIYF.

The chain combines TRBV12-3 or TRBV12-4 with TRBJ1-4; D call uncertain. The CDR3 contains 13 residues. With 3 bases removed from V and 8 bases from J, the gap between germline ends came to 10 bases. CDR3 coding DNA: TGTGCCAGCAGTTTGCATGAGGGAGAAAAACTGTTTTTT. It translates to CASSLHEGEKLFF.

The chain combines TRBV12-5 with TRBJ1-1; D is undetermined. V lost 7 bases and J lost 10, with 19 bases in between. CDR1 and CDR2 (germline): LGHNT, FRNRAP. CDR3 length: 13 residues. The CDR3 loop is CASASRNGRAAFF. Here the CDR3 DNA reads TGTGCTAGTGCCAGCCGCAATGGCCGGGCAGCTTTCTTT.

The chain carries TRBV5-6 and TRBJ2-7; 7 bases are shared with TRBD1. With 0 bases clipped from V and 6 bases from J, the junction kept 6 bases outside the gene matches. CDR1 SGHDT and CDR2 YYEEEE come from the germline V gene. The CDR3 loop spans 14 amino acids. This chain's CDR3 is CASSLGYRGSEQYF. CDR3 in DNA: TGTGCCAGCAGCTTGGGGTACAGGGGCTCCGAGCAGTACTTC.

V is TRBV2 and J is TRBJ2-1; 12 bases are shared with TRBD1. The CDR3 is 19 residues long. The J segment lost 0 bases and the V segment lost 6 bases, leaving 12 bases of the junction unmatched. Germline CDR1 SNHLY, CDR2 FYNNEI. The chain's CDR3 is CASSYRDRGLGNSYNEQFF. The CDR3 region has the DNA TGTGCCAGCAGCTACCGGGACAGGGGGCTGGGTAACTCCTACAATGAGCAGTTCTTC.

The CDR3 DNA follows: TGCGCCAGCAGCCCAGGACAGGGTTGGAACACTGAAGCTTTCTTT. Its protein product is CASSPGQGWNTEAFF. The chain recombines TRBV5-1 with TRBJ1-1; 8 bases are a match to TRBD1. Germline V gives CDR1 SGHRS, CDR2 YFSETQ. Trimming removed 4 bases from V and 1 base from J; junction bases left unmatched: 6. There are 15 residues in the CDR3.

The CDR3 nucleotides are TGTGCCAGCAGCTTCGGGGGAGCTGAATTGGATACGCAGTATTTT. Protein product: CASSFGGAELDTQYF. The rearrangement joins TRBV7-2 to TRBJ2-3, with a possible D match to TRBD2 (6 bases). This CDR3 has 15 residues. Trimming removed 3 bases from V and 6 bases from J, with 16 bases in between. Germline V gene sequence: CDR1 SGHTA, CDR2 FQGNSA.

V gene TRBV2 combines with J gene TRBJ2-7; a possible D gene is TRBD1 (6 bases). The CDR3 totals 15 residues. V was trimmed by 6 bases and J by 0 bases, leaving 15 bases between them. Germline CDR1 is SNHLY and CDR2 is FYNNEI. Here the CDR3 DNA reads TGTGCCAGCAGCGGACCCGGGACAAACTCCTACGAGCAGTACTTC. It codes for CASSGPGTNSYEQYF.

This chain connects TRBV27 to TRBJ1-2; no clear D. Trimming removed 6 bases at V and 3 bases at J, with 17 bases between. There are 15 residues in the CDR3. In germline, CDR1 is MNHEY, CDR2 SMNVEV (reference sequence). CDR3 amino acids: CASSLMPTVDYGYTF. CDR3 in DNA: TGTGCCAGCAGCCTCATGCCCACTGTAGACTATGGCTACACCTTC.

The rearrangement links TRBV18 to TRBJ1-1; the D is unclear. V was shortened by 0 bases and J by 7 bases, with 9 bases between the two germline ends. Germline assignment: CDR1 KGHSH and CDR2 LQKENI. The CDR3 has 13 amino acids. CDR3 nucleotide sequence: TGTGCCAGCTCACCACCGACAAGGCTTGAAGCTTTCTTT. It is translated as CASSPPTRLEAFF.

The sample holds one count of this clone. The chain employs TRBV30 and TRBJ1-3; 7 bases map to TRBD1. The CDR3 runs 13 residues. CDR1 GTSNPN and CDR2 SVGIG come from the germline V gene (reference sequence). After removal of 5 bases from V and 8 bases from J, the junction contained 9 bases not matched to a gene. The CDR3 region is CAWDGTVRDTIYF. The CDR3 DNA follows: TGTGCCTGGGACGGGACAGTACGGGACACCATATATTTT.

This chain links TRBV19 with TRBJ2-5; 8 nucleotides line up with TRBD2. Germline assignment: CDR1 LNHDA and CDR2 SQIVND (reference sequence). The length of the CDR3 is 16 residues. Trimming cost V 3 bases and J 2 bases; bases outside gene matches: 8. The chain's CDR3 is CASSIRSGRGQETQYF. As DNA, the CDR3 is TGTGCCAGTAGTATTAGAAGCGGGAGAGGTCAAGAGACCCAGTACTTC.

This clone is a singleton in its sample. This chain connects TRBV19 to TRBJ1-3, with a tentative D call TRBD1 (6 bases). CDR1 and CDR2 from the germline V gene are LNHDA and SQIVND (reference sequence). The CDR3 totals 14 residues. V was cut by 7 bases and J by 4 bases, with 14 bases left in between. DNA for the CDR3: TGTGCCAGTACCCGAGGGGGTAGCGGAAACACCATATATTTT. It encodes CASTRGGSGNTIYF.

The chain is built from TRBV5-6 and TRBJ2-5; 8 bases map to TRBD1. J was trimmed by 4 bases and V by 7 bases; bases with no gene match: 6. This CDR3 comprises 13 residues. The V gene's germline CDR1 is SGHDT and CDR2 YYEEEE. The CDR3 DNA reads as TGTGCCAGCTTGCGGACAGGGATAGAGACCCAGTACTTC. Translating gives CASLRTGIETQYF.

The chain has TRBV7-9 and TRBJ1-3; D uncertain. The CDR3 contains 16 residues. Germline V lookup: CDR1 SEHNR, CDR2 FQNEAQ (reference sequence). Trimming took off 6 bases at V and 0 bases at J, with 15 bases between the two ends. Here the CDR3 DNA reads TGTGCCAGCAGTTACGACAACCACTTCTCTGGAAACACCATATATTTT. This sequence encodes CASSYDNHFSGNTIYF.

The V and J genes are TRBV5-1 and TRBJ2-1; D call uncertain. Germline V gene lookup returns CDR1 SGHRS and CDR2 YFSETQ. The length of the CDR3 is 14 residues. Trimming cost V 4 bases and J 5 bases, with 13 bases left between them. CDR3 amino acids: CASSTDNAHNEQFF. Here the CDR3 DNA reads TGCGCCAGCAGCACAGACAACGCCCACAATGAGCAGTTCTTC.

This clone has a single count. The chain couples TRBV5-5 to TRBJ2-7; 7 bases map to TRBD2. This CDR3 is 16 amino acids long. The ends lost 0 bases at V and 0 bases at J; junction bases unmatched: 6. In germline, CDR1 is SGHKS, CDR2 YYEKEE (reference sequence). The CDR3 here is CASSLALAETSYEQYF. In DNA form, the CDR3 reads TGTGCCAGCAGCTTGGCGCTAGCGGAGACCTCCTACGAGCAGTACTTC.

The chain couples TRBV6-1 to TRBJ2-1; no clear D. Germline V gives CDR1 MNHNS, CDR2 SASEGT. With 0 bases removed from V and 5 bases from J, the gap between germline ends came to 5 bases. This CDR3 contains 13 residues. The DNA for the CDR3 is TGTGCCAGCAGTGAAGCGACGGACAATGAGCAGTTCTTC. The encoded protein is CASSEATDNEQFF.

The V gene is TRBV2, the J gene TRBJ1-5; perhaps TRBD1 as D (5 bases). Trimming cost V 3 bases and J 5 bases, with 14 bases left between them. The CDR3 consists of 15 residues. The germline CDR1 and CDR2 sequences are SNHLY and FYNNEI. In nucleotides, the CDR3 is TGTGCCAGCAGTGACACGGGCAGGGTGTATCAGCCCCAGCATTTT. Its translation is CASSDTGRVYQPQHF.

The rearrangement links TRBV5-1 to TRBJ2-7, with TRBD1 matching over 8 bases. There are 15 residues in the CDR3. Germline CDR1 and CDR2: SGHRS and YFSETQ. V lost 1 base and J lost 3; bases outside the gene matches: 6. CDR3 protein: CASSLWQGANYEQYF. Here the CDR3 DNA reads TGCGCCAGCAGCTTGTGGCAGGGGGCAAACTACGAGCAGTACTTC.

In its sample, this clone was seen once. The chain joins TRBV6-5 to TRBJ1-1; D might be TRBD1 (6 bases). Trimming cost V 3 bases and J 2 bases, with 10 bases left between them. Germline V gene lookup returns CDR1 MNHEY and CDR2 SVGAGI. The CDR3 length is 14 residues. The CDR3 nucleotides read TGTGCCAGCAGTTATACGGACAGAAACACTGAAGCTTTCTTT. Its translation is CASSYTDRNTEAFF.